Listed here are 26 T cell receptor beta chains from one sample, sequenced in a study of shared clonotypes between healthy human individuals. Produced via immunoSEQ multiplex PCR; TCRdb's table is partial and in-frame only. The table includes almost 750,000 clones, roughly 72% detected once. Sequencing was carried out using memory CD4+ T cells sorted from blood. Regarding subset: CD45RA-negative fraction. The receptor set was obtained from a woman aged 25 to 45 in good health.

V is TRBV28 and J is TRBJ1-3; D is uncertain. CDR1 is MDHEN, CDR2 SYDVKM, per germline. Trimming removed 2 bases at V and 9 bases at J, with 11 bases between. The CDR3 runs 13 residues. The CDR3 nucleotides read TGTGCCAGCAGTTTACCCCCCGGAGGCACCATATATTTT. It yields the protein CASSLPPGGTIYF.

For this clone: The germline gene is not matched at one end of the junction; a read error may be the cause. The chain recombines TRBV6-5 with TRBJ1-2; 7 nucleotides line up with TRBD1. This CDR3 is built from 11 residues. The germline gives CDR1 MNHEY, CDR2 SVGAGI. CDR3 amino acids: CASSAGQAQAF. Here the CDR3 DNA reads TGTGCCAGCAGCGCCGGACAGGCCCAGGCCTTC.

This chain links TRBV28 with TRBJ2-1, with 11 bases identical to TRBD1. From germline, CDR1 is MDHEN and CDR2 SYDVKM. The CDR3 has 18 residues. After removal of 6 bases from V and 6 bases from J, the junction contained 16 bases not matched to a gene. The CDR3 reads CASSPSGPLGQGGNEQFF. In nucleotides, the CDR3 is TGTGCCAGCAGCCCTTCCGGCCCCCTGGGACAGGGGGGCAATGAGCAGTTCTTC.

V is TRBV11-1 and J is TRBJ2-7, with D perhaps being TRBD1 or TRBD2 (5 bases each). The CDR3 consists of 15 residues. V was cut by 6 bases and J by 7 bases, with 22 bases left in between. The V gene's germline CDR1 is SGHAT and CDR2 FQDESV (reference sequence). The CDR3 reads CASRFTRTQSGEQYF. CDR3 sequence (DNA): TGTGCCAGCAGGTTTACTAGGACACAATCCGGGGAGCAGTACTTC.

CDR3 sequence: CASSLHPPYQETQYF. CDR3 bases: TGTGCCAGCTCACTACATCCACCGTACCAAGAGACCCAGTACTTC. V usage is TRBV18 and J usage is TRBJ2-5; D is ambiguous. This CDR3 contains 15 residues. Between the trimmed V and J ends, which lost 4 bases and 0 bases, there was a span of 12 bases. The germline gives CDR1 KGHSH, CDR2 LQKENI.

This clone turned up a few times. The chain is built from TRBV6-5 and TRBJ2-7; TRBD1 is a possible D gene (5 bases). Germline assignment: CDR1 MNHEY and CDR2 SVGAGI. The CDR3 sequence is 13 residues long. The CDR3 nucleotides are TGTGCTAGTGCTAGGGGTCTAAACTACGAGCAGTACTTC. This encodes CASARGLNYEQYF.

This clone was observed a single time. The V and J genes are TRBV6-6 and TRBJ2-7; a possible D gene is TRBD2 (6 bases). The germline CDR1 and CDR2 sequences are MNHNY and SVGAGI (reference sequence). CDR3 length: 15 amino acids. V was pared by 8 bases and J by 3 bases, with 20 bases between. CDR3 in DNA: TGTGCCAGCCGTCCCCCGGACTACAGAGACTACGAGCAGTACTTC. Protein sequence: CASRPPDYRDYEQYF.

Comments on this clone: This same CDR3 is encoded by further DNA sequences in the sample. V is TRBV19 and J is TRBJ1-5, with a tentative D call TRBD1 (6 bases). From germline, CDR1 is LNHDA and CDR2 SQIVND (reference sequence). The V and J ends lost 1 base and 3 bases respectively, with 13 bases between them. The CDR3 loop spans 16 amino acids. As DNA, the CDR3 is TGTGCCAGTAGTATAGCCACAGGGAGTTCCAATCAGCCCCAGCATTTT. Translating gives CASSIATGSSNQPQHF.

This clone was observed a single time. This sequence may be a read error, since a much larger clone differs from it by one base. J is TRBJ2-2 and V is TRBV5-1; no clear D gene. Trimming stripped 0 bases from V and 0 bases from J, with 6 bases between. The length of the CDR3 is 15 residues. CDR1 is SGHRS and CDR2 is YFSETQ in the germline V gene. CDR3 protein: CASSLDGTNTGELFF. CDR3 bases: TGCGCCAGCAGCTTGGACGGAACGAACACCGGGGAGCTGTTTTTT.

V gene TRBV2 combines with J gene TRBJ2-2; D is unresolved. The germline CDR1 and CDR2 sequences are SNHLY and FYNNEI. V lost 5 bases and J 1 base, leaving 11 bases between the germline ends. The CDR3 totals 15 residues. The DNA for the CDR3 is TGTGCCAGCAGTTCCTCCGGTATGAACACCGGGGAGCTGTTTTTT. It codes for CASSSSGMNTGELFF.

The V and J genes are TRBV5-4 and TRBJ2-1, with 10 bases lining up with TRBD2. V trimming: 1 base; J trimming: 15 bases; junction bases outside the gene matches: 10. The CDR3 contains 14 residues. The V gene's germline CDR1 is SGHNT and CDR2 YYREEE (reference sequence). CDR3 DNA sequence: TGTGCCAGCAGCTTGTCCGGGACTAGCGCGATAATGTTCTTC. This codes for CASSLSGTSAIMFF.

The gene calls are TRBV28 and TRBJ2-3; maybe TRBD1 (6 bases). Trimming shortened V by 6 bases and J by 0 bases, and 7 bases separated the two germline ends. The length of the CDR3 is 13 residues. Germline V gene data show CDR1 as MDHEN and CDR2 as SYDVKM. CDR3: CASRQGSTDTQYF. The CDR3 region has the DNA TGTGCCAGCAGACAGGGTAGCACAGATACGCAGTATTTT.

The rearrangement uses TRBV4-1 and TRBJ2-7, with 11 bases aligning to TRBD2. Germline V CDR1 and CDR2: MGHRA, YSYEKL. V dropped 2 bases and J dropped 4; count of bases not matched to a gene: 4. The CDR3 contains 15 residues. This CDR3 is CASSQTSGSLYEQYF. In nucleotides, the CDR3 is TGCGCCAGCAGCCAAACTAGCGGGAGTCTGTACGAGCAGTACTTC.

The chain combines TRBV29-1 with TRBJ2-5; tentative D call: TRBD2 (6 bases). With 7 bases removed from V and 4 bases from J, the gap between germline ends came to 16 bases. Germline-derived CDR1 and CDR2 are SQVTM and ANQGSEA. The CDR3 runs 13 residues. As DNA, the CDR3 is TGCAGCGGTGGGCGGGAAGGGCCAGAGACCCAGTACTTC. Translating gives CSGGREGPETQYF.

The chain uses TRBV28 and TRBJ2-7; the D gene is possibly TRBD2 (6 bases). The CDR3 consists of 13 residues. The germline V gene encodes CDR1 MDHEN and CDR2 SYDVKM. The V end was cut by 8 bases, the J end by 3 bases, with 14 bases between. The CDR3 is CASCGTANYEQYF. In DNA form, the CDR3 reads TGTGCCAGCTGCGGGACGGCCAACTACGAGCAGTACTTC.

The chain joins TRBV28 to TRBJ2-5; either TRBD1 or TRBD2 may supply D (5 bases each). CDR1 and CDR2 (germline): MDHEN, SYDVKM. The CDR3 is made up of 13 amino acids. V was clipped by 5 bases and J by 7 bases, with 14 bases between them. The CDR3 DNA reads as TGTGCCAGCAGTCCCCGGGGCAGCGGGACCCAGTACTTC. It translates to CASSPRGSGTQYF.

V gene TRBV11-2 combines with J gene TRBJ2-7, with no clear D. Germline lookup yields CDR1 SGHAT and CDR2 FQNNGV. The length of the CDR3 is 13 residues. V lost 2 bases to trimming and J lost 7 bases, with 12 bases between them. Written as DNA, the CDR3 is TGTGCCAGCAGCTTATCCCAAGTTGAAGAGCAGTACTTC. It encodes CASSLSQVEEQYF.

The chain recombines TRBV11-2 with TRBJ1-1; D possibly corresponds to TRBD1 (5 bases). The V gene lost 1 base and the J gene lost 3 bases, with 9 bases spanning the gap. From germline, CDR1 is SGHAT and CDR2 FQNNGV. The length of the CDR3 is 14 residues. CDR3 in DNA: TGTGCCAGCAGCTTAGCACGACAGCACACTGAAGCTTTCTTT. Amino acid sequence: CASSLARQHTEAFF.

In this sample, this clone turned up many times. This chain connects TRBV11-2 to TRBJ1-1, with D maybe TRBD1 (5 bases). V lost 5 bases and J lost 6, with 13 bases in between. Germline V gene lookup returns CDR1 SGHAT and CDR2 FQNNGV. The CDR3 runs to 13 residues. The CDR3 nucleotides read TGTGCCAGCAGCAACGGGGGGGTAGCTGAAGCTTTCTTT. It codes for CASSNGGVAEAFF.

This clone was seen only once. The chain has TRBV7-9 and TRBJ1-1, with 8 bases fitting TRBD1. The germline CDR1 and CDR2 sequences are SEHNR and FQNEAQ (reference sequence). Trimming at V came to 3 bases and at J to 1 base, leaving 4 bases not matched to a gene. This CDR3 comprises 15 residues. In DNA, the CDR3 is TGTGCCAGCAGCTTGACCGGACAGGGGAACACTGAAGCTTTCTTT. It is translated as CASSLTGQGNTEAFF.

This clone was seen a few times. The chain has TRBV6-1 and TRBJ1-5; D is ambiguous. The ends were cut back, 6 bases at V and 4 bases at J, with 10 bases in the middle. CDR1 and CDR2 (germline): MNHNS, SASEGT. The CDR3 contains 13 residues. Here the CDR3 DNA reads TGTGCCAGCAGCAGTCTCGGTAATCAGCCCCAGCATTTT. Its translation is CASSSLGNQPQHF.

This chain uses TRBV5-1 with TRBJ2-7, with 12 bases lining up with TRBD1. This CDR3 region has 14 residues. The V gene's germline CDR1 is SGHRS and CDR2 YFSETQ. Trimming at V came to 4 bases and at J to 6 bases, leaving 5 bases not matched to a gene. The CDR3 region has the DNA TGCGCCAGCAGCACGGGACAGGGGGCTAGCGAGCAGTACTTC. Protein: CASSTGQGASEQYF. The whole variable domain, filled in from reference TRBV5-1 and TRBJ2-7, reads KAGVTQTPRYLIKTRGQQVTLSCSPISGHRSVSWYQQTPGQGLQFLFEYFSETQRNKGNFPGRFSGRQFSNSRSEMNVSTLELGDSALYLCASSTGQGASEQYFGPGTRLTVT.

The chain is built from TRBV30 and TRBJ2-3; D is perhaps TRBD2 (6 bases). Germline V gene lookup returns CDR1 GTSNPN and CDR2 SVGIG (reference sequence). The CDR3 is 12 amino acids. Trimming stripped 4 bases from V and 6 bases from J, with 11 bases between. CDR3 nucleotide sequence: TGTGCCTGGACAGCGGGCCCGGATACGCAGTATTTT. This sequence encodes CAWTAGPDTQYF.

The chain employs TRBV5-6 and TRBJ2-7, with 7 nucleotides matching TRBD1. V was clipped by 0 bases and J by 6 bases; unmatched bases: 9. Germline V gene sequence: CDR1 SGHDT, CDR2 YYEEEE. The CDR3 extends over 15 amino acids. The CDR3 sequence: CASSLGGQVGGEQYF. In nucleotides, the CDR3 is TGTGCCAGCAGCTTGGGTGGACAGGTGGGCGGCGAGCAGTACTTC.

The J gene is TRBJ2-7, the V gene TRBV7-6; no definite D call. CDR1 SGHVS and CDR2 FNYEAQ come from the germline V gene. This CDR3 is 14 amino acids long. V lost 2 bases to trimming and J lost 5 bases, with 13 bases between them. CDR3 loop: CASSLRIAVNEQYF. Here the CDR3 DNA reads TGTGCCAGCAGCTTAAGAATAGCAGTCAACGAGCAGTACTTC.

This chain links TRBV6-1 with TRBJ2-3; D remains ambiguous. The V and J ends lost 8 bases and 5 bases respectively, with 11 bases between them. The CDR3 has 12 amino acids. Looked up from germline, CDR1 is MNHNS and CDR2 is SASEGT. This CDR3 reads CASRQPGDTQYF. The CDR3 coding sequence is TGTGCCAGCCGGCAGCCGGGAGATACGCAGTATTTT.